The T cell receptor beta chain described here comes from a study of shared clonotypes between healthy human individuals. Several immunoSEQ 96-well plates shared each subset's DNA, each plate a replicate. TCRdb keeps only in-frame clones here, not all; method: immunoSEQ multiplex PCR. The sample lists about 2.1 million clones, 93% occurring once. As defined, naive CD8 cells were CD45RO-negative and positively selected for CCR7, with terminally differentiated effector memory CD45RA+ cells excluded. The CDR3 is made up of 15 amino acids. V trimming: 4 bases; J trimming: 4 bases; junction bases outside the gene matches: 6. In germline, CDR1 is SNHLY, CDR2 FYNNEI.

This sequence was found in a man aged 18 to 29 in good health. Some clones in this sample may be carry-over from other donors' samples. The rearrangement joins TRBV2 to TRBJ2-7; 11 nucleotides align to TRBD2. The sequencing sample was made of naive CD8+ T cells from PBMCs. This CDR3 is CASSASGRPLYEQYF. CDR3 nucleotide sequence: TGTGCCAGCAGTGCTAGCGGGAGGCCCCTTTACGAGCAGTACTTC.